Each of the 5 T cell receptor beta chains below was sequenced from the same sample in a study of tumor-infiltrating lymphocytes in localized non-small cell lung cancer. Here immunoSEQ multiplex PCR was the method, and the copy in TCRdb shows in-frame clones only, minus some. The sample shows 9,500 to 11,000 clones, about 75% of them seen only once. Sequenced sample: uninvolved lung tissue not adjacent to the tumor. These receptors all come from a human donor with non-small cell lung cancer.

This clone was observed a handful of times. V usage is TRBV19 and J usage is TRBJ2-1; D unclear. CDR3 length equals 14 residues. The V and J ends lost 3 bases and 3 bases respectively, with 9 bases between them. Per the germline V gene, CDR1 is LNHDA and CDR2 is SQIVND (reference sequence). As DNA, the CDR3 is TGTGCCAGTAGTATCAAGAGCCTCTACAATGAGCAGTTCTTC. Protein: CASSIKSLYNEQFF.

The chain couples TRBV4-3 to TRBJ1-1; weak D call: TRBD1 (5 bases). Trimming pared 1 base from V and 4 bases from J, leaving 7 bases between. The CDR3 runs 13 residues. Germline CDR1 is LGHNA and CDR2 is YSLEER. The CDR3 protein is CASSQGGVTEAFF. In DNA form, the CDR3 reads TGCGCCAGCAGCCAAGGGGGGGTCACTGAAGCTTTCTTT.

J is TRBJ2-3 and V is TRBV11-2; 11 bases fit TRBD2. Trimming removed 3 bases from V and 11 bases from J; junction bases left unmatched: 13. In germline, CDR1 is SGHAT, CDR2 FQNNGV. The CDR3 spans 16 residues. CDR3 in amino acids: CASSLESSGRAGLQYF. The CDR3 nucleotides are TGTGCCAGCAGCTTGGAGAGTAGCGGGAGGGCCGGGTTGCAGTATTTT.

The chain links TRBV30 to TRBJ2-7; 10 bases line up with TRBD1. Germline trimming cut 4 bases from V and 6 bases from J; bases unmatched to any gene: 9. Germline V gives CDR1 GTSNPN, CDR2 SVGIG (reference sequence). The CDR3 extends over 14 amino acids. The CDR3 DNA reads TGTGCCTGGAATACCGGGACAGGGGACGGCGAGCAGTACTTC. This gives the protein CAWNTGTGDGEQYF.

This rearrangement joins TRBV7-2 to TRBJ1-3; D remains ambiguous. Germline V CDR1 and CDR2: SGHTA, FQGNSA. Trimming left V 8 bases short and J 0 bases short, with 11 bases between. The CDR3 totals 14 residues. The CDR3 DNA reads TGTGCCAGCGGAAGGGATCACTCTGGAAACACCATATATTTT. Translating gives CASGRDHSGNTIYF.